This TCR beta chain comes out of a study of cytomegalovirus exposure and HLA in healthy donors. Study-wide points: Later analysis identified 15,000 to 20,000 TCR beta sequences associated with HLA alleles, using a false discovery rate threshold of 0.05.

This CDR3 is built from 14 residues. The germline gives CDR1 MDHEN, CDR2 SYDVKM. V dropped 5 bases and J dropped 7; count of bases not matched to a gene: 7. With regard to this clone: Its antigen is not identified.

The PCR ran on 60 Vbeta and 13 Jbeta primers. TCRdb's table, derived via immunoSEQ multiplex PCR, lists solely in-frame clones and lacks some. The table has roughly 140,000 clones, approximately 70% seen once. The clonotype was recovered from a human donor in good health. The chain links TRBV28 to TRBJ2-2, with TRBD1 matching over 7 bases. The sequenced sample was PBMCs. The CDR3 DNA follows: TGTGCCAGCAGTACAGGGGATTCTGGCGGGGAGCTGTTTTTT. Translating it yields CASSTGDSGGELFF.